Listed here are 9 T cell receptor beta chains from one sample, sequenced in a study of shared clonotypes between healthy human individuals. Sequencing used immunoSEQ multiplex PCR; TCRdb keeps in-frame clones, though not all of them. The data hold around 940,000 clones, with 76% observed a single time. Sequencing used memory CD4+ T cells sorted from blood. Subset meaning: CD45RA-negative fraction. All receptors come from a young man in good health.

This chain uses TRBV30 with TRBJ2-3; 9 bases line up with TRBD2. Per germline, CDR1 GTSNPN and CDR2 SVGIG (reference sequence). The trim removed 2 bases at V and 3 bases at J, leaving 9 bases unmatched. This CDR3 spans 16 amino acids. The CDR3: CAWSREVRGGTDTQYF. CDR3 bases: TGTGCCTGGAGTCGGGAGGTGCGGGGGGGGACAGATACGCAGTATTTT. Drawing the rest from reference TRBV30 and TRBJ2-3, the complete variable domain is SQTIHQWPATLVQPVGSPLSLECTVEGTSNPNLYWYRQAAGRGLQLLFYSVGIGQISSEVPQNLSASRPQDRQFILSSKKLLLSDSGFYLCAWSREVRGGTDTQYFGPGTRLTVL.

This clone was detected once. The V and J genes are TRBV30 and TRBJ1-2; D not resolved. This CDR3 contains 15 residues. The germline V gene has CDR1 GTSNPN and CDR2 SVGIG (reference sequence). Trimming took off 0 bases at V and 4 bases at J, with 15 bases between the two ends. The CDR3 protein is CAWSVSLAGSYGYTF. As DNA, the CDR3 is TGTGCCTGGAGTGTAAGCCTCGCGGGATCCTATGGCTACACCTTC.

The chain links TRBV2 to TRBJ2-3; D is unresolved. The CDR3 is made up of 13 amino acids. V was clipped by 8 bases and J by 2 bases, with 11 bases between them. Germline V gene data show CDR1 as SNHLY and CDR2 as FYNNEI. The CDR3 bases are TGTGCCAGCGTTCGTCTGTCCACAGATACGCAGTATTTT. This sequence encodes CASVRLSTDTQYF.

The chain is built from TRBV5-6 and TRBJ2-7; 10 bases match TRBD2. Germline trimming cut 2 bases from V and 1 base from J; bases unmatched to any gene: 3. Germline CDR1 reads SGHDT; CDR2 reads YYEEEE. There are 15 residues in the CDR3. The CDR3 here is CASSLAGGFSYEQYF. CDR3 nucleotides: TGTGCCAGCAGCTTAGCGGGGGGGTTTTCCTACGAGCAGTACTTC.

The chain is built from TRBV4-3 and TRBJ1-6; weak D call: TRBD1 (6 bases). The CDR3 is 16 amino acids. V lost 0 bases to trimming and J lost 5 bases, with 11 bases between them. Germline V lookup: CDR1 LGHNA, CDR2 YSLEER. The CDR3 protein is CASSQERGLDNSPLHF. For the CDR3, the DNA is TGCGCCAGCAGCCAAGAGCGGGGGCTAGATAATTCACCCCTCCACTTT.

This clone was seen more than once but under ten times. The gene calls are TRBV6-5 and TRBJ2-3, with 10 bases lining up with TRBD2. There are 16 residues in the CDR3. The germline V gene encodes CDR1 MNHEY and CDR2 SVGAGI. Trimming cost V 4 bases and J 7 bases; bases outside gene matches: 11. CDR3 protein: CASSSVAGGSTYTQYF. For the CDR3, the DNA is TGTGCCAGCAGTTCAGTAGCGGGAGGCTCCACGTATACGCAGTATTTT.

The CDR3 protein is CASGLAGGSYEQYF. The DNA of the CDR3 is TGTGCTAGTGGTTTGGCAGGGGGTTCCTACGAGCAGTACTTC. V and J are TRBV12-5 and TRBJ2-7; 7 nucleotides line up with TRBD1. Trimming removed 1 base from V and 1 base from J; junction bases left unmatched: 1. The CDR3 loop spans 14 amino acids. Germline V gene data show CDR1 as LGHNT and CDR2 as FRNRAP.

The rearrangement joins TRBV18 to TRBJ1-2, with 9 bases identical to TRBD1. CDR3 size: 17 residues. The germline V gene encodes CDR1 KGHSH and CDR2 LQKENI. V lost 6 bases, J lost 0 bases, and 11 bases stayed unmatched. The CDR3 sequence: CASSSTGTGHSNYGYTF. The CDR3 DNA sequence: TGTGCCAGCTCGTCAACCGGGACAGGGCATTCTAACTATGGCTACACCTTC.

The rearrangement uses TRBV7-9 and TRBJ2-1; the D is unclear. This CDR3 is 15 amino acids long. V was cut by 3 bases and J by 0 bases, with 9 bases left in between. Germline CDR1 reads SEHNR; CDR2 reads FQNEAQ (reference sequence). The CDR3 bases are TGTGCCAGCAGCTTGAGCCGGAGCTCCTACAATGAGCAGTTCTTC. Its protein product is CASSLSRSSYNEQFF. The full variable domain, rest sourced from reference TRBV7-9 and TRBJ2-1, is DTGVSQNPRHKITKRGQNVTFRCDPISEHNRLYWYRQTLGQGPEFLTYFQNEAQLEKSRLLSDRFSAERPKGSFSTLEIQRTEQGDSAMYLCASSLSRSSYNEQFFGPGTRLTVL.